A selection of T cell receptor beta chains follows, all from one sample in a study of neurological immune-mediated disorders. TCRdb processed the 5' RACE reads anew with MiXCR; each CDR3 protein has one entry. The table records 15,000 to 20,000 distinct CDR3 sequences, approximately 14% of them present only once. The sample comprised PBMCs. These receptors were obtained from a man in his sixties with HTLV-1-associated myelopathy (HAM/TSP). CDR3s include the opening cysteine and the closing phenylalanine or tryptophan. D genes are given only for firm matches. Size is omitted from some rows. Given values are once, few, many or a class for expanded clones.

cdr3_nt | cdr3_aa | d_call | j_call | clone_size | v_call
TGCGCCAGCCGAGACGGGACAGTTCTGAACACTGAAGCTTTCTTT | CASRDGTVLNTEAFF | TRBD1 | TRBJ1-1 | many | TRBV5-1
TGCAGCATGGCTCTAACAGATACGCAGTATTTT | CSMALTDTQYF | NA | TRBJ2-3 | NA | TRBV29-1
TGCGCCAGCAGCTTGGCCGACAGGTTCGCAGATACGCAGTATTTT | CASSLADRFADTQYF | NA | TRBJ2-3 | many | TRBV5-1
TGTGCCAGCAGACCCTCCCCCCGGGGGGGCGTAACCGGGGAGCTGTTTTTT | CASRPSPRGGVTGELFF | TRBD2 | TRBJ2-2 | many | TRBV7-9
TGCAGTGCTAACCTCCACGGCGAGCAGTACTTC | CSANLHGEQYF | NA | TRBJ2-7 | many | TRBV20-1
TGTGCCAGCACCCCCCATGTACTCACCGGGGAGCTGTTTTTT | CASTPHVLTGELFF | NA | TRBJ2-2 | many | TRBV9
TGTGCCAGCAGAAAATATGTTTGGCAGAGTGATAAAAACATTCAGTACTTC | CASRKYVWQSDKNIQYF | NA | TRBJ2-4 | many | TRBV28
TGTGCCAGCAGCCTCGGGACTAGCGGGGCTCGATTTAGCACAGATACGCAGTATTTT | CASSLGTSGARFSTDTQYF | TRBD2 | TRBJ2-3 | many | TRBV28
TGTGCCAGCAGCGTAGGCAGTAGCTCCTACGAGCAGTACTTC | CASSVGSSSYEQYF | NA | TRBJ2-7 | many | TRBV9
TGTGCCAGCAGCCAAGGCCCCGGGGGGCGTAATGAAAAACTGTTTTTT | CASSQGPGGRNEKLFF | NA | TRBJ1-4 | many | TRBV3-1
TGTGCCAGCAGCCAAGGACCAACACAGCCCCAGCATTTT | CASSQGPTQPQHF | NA | TRBJ1-5 | many | TRBV3-1
TGTGCTGCCTGGCAGGGTTTGGGCGAGCAGTACTTC | CAAWQGLGEQYF | NA | TRBJ2-7 | NA | TRBV15
TGTGCCACCAGTGATTTTTCGGGGGTTAGCACAGATACGCAGTATTTT | CATSDFSGVSTDTQYF | NA | TRBJ2-3 | many | TRBV24-1
TGCAGTGCTAGGATCGGGGGGAGGGGCACAGATACGCAGTATTTT | CSARIGGRGTDTQYF | TRBD2 | TRBJ2-3 | many | TRBV20-1
TGCGCCAGCGCCCTCCAGGGGGAGACCCAGTACTTC | CASALQGETQYF | NA | TRBJ2-5 | NA | TRBV5-1
TGCAGCGTTGATGGAGCGGGGAAAACCACAGATACGCAGTATTTT | CSVDGAGKTTDTQYF | TRBD2 | TRBJ2-3 | many | TRBV29-1
TGTGCCAGCAAGCGGGACGAAATTAACGGCTACACCTTC | CASKRDEINGYTF | NA | TRBJ1-2 | many | TRBV6-5
TGTGCCAGCAGCTTGGACAGGGTGAATCAGCCCCAGCATTTT | CASSLDRVNQPQHF | NA | TRBJ1-5 | many | TRBV5-6
TGTGCCAGCAGCCCTAACACCAAGAATTCACCCCTCCACTTT | CASSPNTKNSPLHF | NA | TRBJ1-6 | many | TRBV4-2
TGTGCCAGCAGCCGACCGGGAATTTCTAGCACAGATACGCAGTATTTT | CASSRPGISSTDTQYF | NA | TRBJ2-3 | many | TRBV27